One and the same sample provided the 17 T cell receptor beta chains below, sequenced in a study of blood T cells in healthy people across ages. Alongside a J-beta primer mix, a sample-barcoded 5' primer served in a second PCR lasting 7 to 11 cycles. Each CDR3 protein gets one entry after TCRdb re-called the 5' RACE reads with MiXCR. The sample carries over 1.5 million distinct CDR3 sequences, just under 50% recorded once. Sequenced input: blood. The receptors were sampled from a woman aged 40 to 55 in good health.

The chain is built from TRBV20-1 and TRBJ2-1; D might be TRBD2 (6 bases). Germline V gene sequence: CDR1 DFQATT, CDR2 SNEGSKA (reference sequence). The ends were cut back, 3 bases at V and 8 bases at J, with 17 bases in the middle. The CDR3 totals 14 residues. The CDR3 bases are TGCAGTGCTAGTTTCCAAGCGGGCATCGATGAGCAGTTCTTC. Translated: CSASFQAGIDEQFF.

The CDR3: CASLRAGGDGETQYF. For the CDR3, the DNA is TGTGCCAGCTTAAGGGCGGGAGGAGATGGAGAGACCCAGTACTTC. This chain uses TRBV6-5 with TRBJ2-5; 8 bases agree with TRBD2. Germline V gene lookup returns CDR1 MNHEY and CDR2 SVGAGI. The CDR3 loop spans 15 amino acids. The V gene end was trimmed by 8 bases and the J gene end by 4 bases; junction bases not matched to a gene: 12.

As regards this clonotype: At one end the junction does not follow the germline gene, possibly because of a read error. The chain employs TRBV28 and TRBJ2-7, with TRBD1 as a possible D gene (6 bases). There are 15 residues in the CDR3. Germline CDR1 and CDR2: MDHEN and SYDVKM. In DNA, the CDR3 is TGTGCCTGCAGCGTCCAGGGGATGCGGGTCTCCGAGCAGTACTTC. Translated: CACSVQGMRVSEQYF. Supplemented by reference TRBV28 and TRBJ2-7, the full variable domain reads DVKVTQSSRYLVKRTGEKVFLECVQDMDHENMFWYRQDPGLGLRLIYFSYDVKMKEKGDIPEGYSVSREKKERFSLILESASTNQTSMYLCACSVQGMRVSEQYFGPGTRLTVT.

A few counts support this clonotype. V usage is TRBV7-2 and J usage is TRBJ2-7; 12 positions agree with TRBD2. Matching the DNA end better, TRBJ2-5 makes the J call doubtful. Germline V CDR1 and CDR2: SGHTA, FQGNSA. The CDR3 runs 20 residues. The CDR3 loop reads CASSRRGLAGSREGKETQYF. The CDR3 region has the DNA TGTGCCAGCAGTCGCCGAGGACTAGCGGGGTCCCGGGAGGGGAAAGAGACCCAGTACTTC.

This clonotype has more than one count but fewer than ten. The chain has TRBV4-3 and TRBJ2-7; D uncertain. From germline, CDR1 is LGHNA and CDR2 YSLEER. V dropped 0 bases and J dropped 3 bases, with 12 bases sitting between them. The CDR3 extends over 15 amino acids. CDR3: CASSQDLGRLYEQYF. The CDR3 DNA follows: TGCGCCAGCAGCCAAGATCTCGGCCGGCTCTACGAGCAGTACTTC.

V gene TRBV4-3 combines with J gene TRBJ2-2, with 10 bases identical to TRBD1. V was clipped by 6 bases and J by 5 bases; unmatched bases: 12. This CDR3 comprises 17 residues. Germline V gene lookup returns CDR1 LGHNA and CDR2 YSLEER. CDR3 DNA: TGCGCCAGCAGTTACAGCCGGGACAGGGGTAGGACCGGGGAGCTGTTTTTT. Translating it yields CASSYSRDRGRTGELFF.

Only a few counts were recorded for this clonotype. The chain carries TRBV20-1 and TRBJ2-7; D remains unclear. This CDR3 comprises 14 residues. Trimming removed 6 bases from V and 0 bases from J, with 15 bases in between. The V gene's germline CDR1 is DFQATT and CDR2 SNEGSKA (reference sequence). CDR3: CSAAEQTRSYEQYF. CDR3 coding DNA: TGCAGTGCCGCAGAACAGACCCGCTCCTACGAGCAGTACTTC.

This chain connects TRBV27 to TRBJ1-1, with 9 nucleotides matching TRBD1. From germline, CDR1 is MNHEY and CDR2 SMNVEV (reference sequence). This CDR3 contains 15 residues. Losses at the gene ends were 5 bases for V and 5 bases for J; bases not matched to a gene: 9. The CDR3 sequence: CASSPGTGYGTEAFF. CDR3 in DNA: TGTGCCAGCAGTCCCGGGACAGGGTATGGAACTGAAGCTTTCTTT.

This chain links TRBV27 with TRBJ1-1; D might be TRBD1 (5 bases). CDR3 length equals 14 residues. V dropped 3 bases and J dropped 2 bases, with 10 bases sitting between them. Germline V gene sequence: CDR1 MNHEY, CDR2 SMNVEV (reference sequence). The CDR3 protein is CASSFRVPNTEAFF. CDR3 in DNA: TGTGCCAGCAGTTTCAGGGTCCCCAACACTGAAGCTTTCTTT.

This clonotype was seen a handful of times. The gene calls are TRBV4-2 and TRBJ2-3; TRBD2 matches at 7 bases. Germline trimming cut 1 base from V and 6 bases from J; bases unmatched to any gene: 10. This CDR3 has 16 amino acids. Germline values: CDR1 LGHNA, CDR2 YNFKEQ. The CDR3 DNA sequence: TGTGCCAGCAGCCAAGCGGGGCTAGCGGAAGTGGATACGCAGTATTTT. It translates to CASSQAGLAEVDTQYF.

This clonotype turned up a few times. The chain links TRBV7-2 to TRBJ2-1; possible D gene TRBD1, 5 bases. CDR3 size: 12 residues. Germline V gene lookup returns CDR1 SGHTA and CDR2 FQGNSA. Trimming cost V 5 bases and J 12 bases, with 14 bases left between them. CDR3 nucleotides: TGTGCCAGCAGCCCCCAAACCAGGGCGCAGTTCTTC. This codes for CASSPQTRAQFF.

CDR3 nucleotides: TGTGCCAGCAGTTACATCGCGGAACCTAGCTCCTACAATGAGCAGTTCTTC. Protein: CASSYIAEPSSYNEQFF. The rearrangement joins TRBV6-5 to TRBJ2-1; no definite D call. The length of the CDR3 is 17 residues. Germline loops: CDR1 MNHEY, CDR2 SVGAGI. V lost 2 bases and J lost 0, with 14 bases in between.

The chain couples TRBV20-1 to TRBJ2-3; TRBD2 matches at 13 bases. Germline CDR1 reads DFQATT; CDR2 reads SNEGSKA (reference sequence). J was trimmed by 6 bases and V by 2 bases; bases with no gene match: 5. The CDR3 covers 15 residues. This CDR3 is CSARTSGGEKDTQYF. The DNA of the CDR3 is TGCAGTGCTAGAACTAGCGGGGGGGAAAAGGATACGCAGTATTTT.

The chain uses TRBV20-1 and TRBJ1-2, with D perhaps TRBD1 (5 bases). The CDR3 sequence is 16 residues long. Germline CDR1 reads DFQATT; CDR2 reads SNEGSKA (reference sequence). Trimming stripped 6 bases from V and 4 bases from J, with 24 bases between. CDR3 sequence reads: CSAPPTAGGFSYGYTF. The CDR3 region has the DNA TGCAGTGCCCCCCCCACGGCGGGGGGATTTTCCTATGGCTACACCTTC.

This chain joins TRBV6-6 and TRBJ2-1, with 7 bases aligning to TRBD2. CDR3 length: 13 residues. The germline gives CDR1 MNHNY, CDR2 SVGAGI (reference sequence). The V segment lost 7 bases and the J segment 4 bases; nucleotides outside the gene matches: 4. The CDR3 DNA reads TGTGCCAGCATCGGGCGGGGGTACAATGAGCAGTTCTTC. Translation: CASIGRGYNEQFF.

This clonotype was seen a few times. The CDR3: CSAPPGQLRNYGYTF. CDR3 nucleotide sequence: TGCAGTGCTCCCCCGGGACAGCTACGTAACTATGGCTACACCTTC. V usage is TRBV20-1 and J usage is TRBJ1-2, with TRBD1 matching 7 bases. CDR3 size: 15 residues. Trimming cost V 5 bases and J 1 base; bases outside gene matches: 10. Per germline, CDR1 DFQATT and CDR2 SNEGSKA (reference sequence).

V and J are TRBV4-3 and TRBJ1-2; D remains unclear. Trimming shortened V by 0 bases and J by 4 bases, and 12 bases separated the two germline ends. CDR3 length: 15 residues. Germline V gene data show CDR1 as LGHNA and CDR2 as YSLEER. The CDR3 is CASSQDPRSPYGYTF. The CDR3 DNA follows: TGCGCCAGCAGCCAAGATCCCAGGAGCCCCTATGGCTACACCTTC.